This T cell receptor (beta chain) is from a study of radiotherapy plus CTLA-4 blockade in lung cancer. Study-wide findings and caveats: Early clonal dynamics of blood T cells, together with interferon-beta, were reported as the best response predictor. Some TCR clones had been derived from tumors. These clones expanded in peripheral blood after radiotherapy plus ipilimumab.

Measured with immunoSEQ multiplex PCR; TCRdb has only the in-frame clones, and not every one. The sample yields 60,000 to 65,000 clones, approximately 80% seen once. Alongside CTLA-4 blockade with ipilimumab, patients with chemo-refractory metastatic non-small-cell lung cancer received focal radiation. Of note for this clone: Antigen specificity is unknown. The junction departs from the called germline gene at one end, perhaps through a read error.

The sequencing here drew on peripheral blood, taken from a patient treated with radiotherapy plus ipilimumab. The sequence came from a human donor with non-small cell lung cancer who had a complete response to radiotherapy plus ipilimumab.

CDR3 sequence (DNA): TGCGCCAGCAGCCAAGTAGCGGACCGACTTCGCTTC. Translated: CASSQVADRLRF. This rearrangement joins TRBV4-1 to TRBJ1-2; D unresolved. Looked up from germline, CDR1 is MGHRA and CDR2 is YSYEKL. CDR3 size: 12 residues.